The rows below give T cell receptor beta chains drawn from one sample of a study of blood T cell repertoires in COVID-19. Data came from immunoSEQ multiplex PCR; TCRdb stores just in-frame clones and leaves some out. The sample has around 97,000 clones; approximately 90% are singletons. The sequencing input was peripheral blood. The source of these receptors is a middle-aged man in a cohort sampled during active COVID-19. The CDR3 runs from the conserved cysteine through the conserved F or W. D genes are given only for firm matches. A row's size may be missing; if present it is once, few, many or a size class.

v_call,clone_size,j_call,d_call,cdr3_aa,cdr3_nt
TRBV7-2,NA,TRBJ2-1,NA,CASSLALGGRDEQFF,TGTGCCAGCAGCTTAGCGTTAGGGGGTCGGGATGAGCAGTTCTTC
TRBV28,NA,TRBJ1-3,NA,CASSLGEGNTIYF,TGTGCCAGCAGTTTAGGGGAGGGAAACACCATATATTTT
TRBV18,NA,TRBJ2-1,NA,CASSGQGRLGEQFF,TGTGCCAGCTCAGGGCAGGGGAGATTAGGTGAGCAGTTCTTC
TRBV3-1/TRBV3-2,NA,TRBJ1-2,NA,CASSPTWDTGYGYTF,TGTGCCAGCAGCCCCACGTGGGACACCGGCTATGGCTACACCTTC
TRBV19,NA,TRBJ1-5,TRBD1,CASTDRDNQPQHF,TGTGCCAGTACCGACAGGGACAATCAGCCCCAGCATTTT
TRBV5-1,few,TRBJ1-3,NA,CASSLAGSQGNTIYF,TGCGCCAGCAGCTTGGCCGGGTCGCAAGGAAACACCATATATTTT
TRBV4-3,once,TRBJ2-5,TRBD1,CASSQRTGGLKETQYF,TGCGCCAGCAGCCAACGGACAGGGGGCCTTAAAGAGACCCAGTACTTC
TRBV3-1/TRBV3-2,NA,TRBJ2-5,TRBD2,CASSLRILAGKETQYF,TGTGCCAGCAGCCTCCGCATTCTAGCGGGGAAAGAGACCCAGTACTTC
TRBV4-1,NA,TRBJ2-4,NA,CASSQELAGRLKNIQYF,TGCGCCAGCAGCCAAGAACTGGCAGGGAGGCTAAAAAACATTCAGTACTTC
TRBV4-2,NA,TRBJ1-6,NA,CASSNQEGSPLHF,TGTGCCAGCAGCAATCAGGAGGGTTCACCCCTCCACTTT
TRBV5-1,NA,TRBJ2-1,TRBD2,CASSFPSGGPDGGEQFF,TGCGCCAGCAGCTTTCCTAGCGGGGGGCCCGATGGAGGAGAGCAGTTCTTC
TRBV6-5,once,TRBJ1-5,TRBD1,CASRQGVGQPQHF,TGTGCCAGCAGACAGGGGGTCGGTCAGCCCCAGCATTTT
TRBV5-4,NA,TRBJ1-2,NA,CASSPAGPYGYTF,TGTGCCAGCAGCCCGGCGGGGCCCTATGGCTACACCTTC
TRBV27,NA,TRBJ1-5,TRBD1,CASSPKTGTGRVNQPQHF,TGTGCCAGCAGCCCGAAAACCGGGACAGGGAGGGTAAATCAGCCCCAGCATTTT
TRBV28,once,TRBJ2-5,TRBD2,CASSSGLAPSTQYF,TGTGCCAGCAGTTCGGGACTAGCCCCATCGACCCAGTACTTC
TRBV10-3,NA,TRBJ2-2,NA,CAISDGGFPGELFF,TGTGCCATCAGTGATGGAGGGTTTCCCGGGGAGCTGTTTTTT
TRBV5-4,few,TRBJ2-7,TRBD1,CASRAGTGFIYEQYF,TGTGCCAGCAGGGCCGGGACAGGGTTCATCTACGAGCAGTACTTC
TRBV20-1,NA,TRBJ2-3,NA,CSARGTDTQYF,TGCAGTGCTCGGGGCACAGATACGCAGTATTTT
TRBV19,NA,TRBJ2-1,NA,CASSRGLGGERYNEQFF,TGTGCCAGTAGTCGCGGACTAGGGGGGGAAAGGTACAATGAGCAGTTCTTC
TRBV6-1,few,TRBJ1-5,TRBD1,CASSARGQGYHQPQHF,TGTGCCAGCAGTGCCCGGGGACAGGGGTATCATCAGCCCCAGCATTTT
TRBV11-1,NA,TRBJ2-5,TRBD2,CASSLSGGRETQYF,TGTGCCAGCAGCCTTAGCGGGGGTAGAGAGACCCAGTACTTC
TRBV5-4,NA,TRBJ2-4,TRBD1,CASSAGTGAGISKNIQYF,TGTGCCAGCAGCGCCGGGACAGGGGCAGGTATATCCAAAAACATTCAGTACTTC